This passage covers 14 T cell receptor beta chains from one sample sequenced in a study of T cell changes during pregnancy in multiple sclerosis. The method was immunoSEQ multiplex PCR; TCRdb's version includes in-frame clones alone and lacks a portion of them. Among about 80,000 clones listed, under 95% were seen once. This sample comprised peripheral blood, obtained before pregnancy. The receptor source for this set is a female donor with multiple sclerosis, enrolled in a pregnancy study.

This clone showed up just once. The chain employs TRBV27 and TRBJ1-5; tentative D call: TRBD1 (6 bases). The V end was cut by 5 bases, the J end by 7 bases, with 12 bases between. Germline CDR1 reads MNHEY; CDR2 reads SMNVEV (reference sequence). This CDR3 has 13 residues. CDR3 sequence reads: CASSQGWRQPQHF. Here the CDR3 DNA reads TGTGCCAGCAGTCAGGGGTGGCGACAGCCCCAGCATTTT.

This CDR3 is CASSLTTGGKKAFF. DNA for the CDR3: TGTGCCAGCAGCTTGACGACAGGGGGGAAAAAAGCTTTCTTT. This sequence joins TRBV5-8 and TRBJ1-1; TRBD1 agrees at 9 bases. The V gene end was trimmed by 1 base and the J gene end by 9 bases; junction bases not matched to a gene: 7. Germline V gene lookup returns CDR1 SGHTS and CDR2 YDEGEE. The CDR3 is 14 amino acids. The full variable domain, completed using reference TRBV5-8 and TRBJ1-1, is EAGVTQSPTHLIKTRGQQATLRCSPISGHTSVYWYQQALGLGLQFLLWYDEGEERNRGNFPPRFSGRQFPNYSSELNVNALELEDSALYLCASSLTTGGKKAFFGQGTRLTVV.

This clone was seen once. The chain combines TRBV6-1 with TRBJ2-2; TRBD2 matches at 12 bases. The CDR3 covers 16 residues. Germline CDR1 and CDR2: MNHNS and SASEGT. J was trimmed by 2 bases and V by 4 bases; bases with no gene match: 2. CDR3 DNA sequence: TGTGCCAGCAGTGGACTAGCGGGGGCCAACACCGGGGAGCTGTTTTTT. Protein sequence: CASSGLAGANTGELFF.

The genes are TRBV4-1 and TRBJ2-7; unclear D gene. CDR3 length: 16 residues. Germline loops: CDR1 MGHRA, CDR2 YSYEKL. Trimming cost V 1 base and J 2 bases, with 15 bases left between them. The CDR3 is CASSQVFSPDAYEQYF. The CDR3 nucleotides read TGCGCCAGCAGCCAAGTGTTTTCCCCAGATGCCTACGAGCAGTACTTC.

The chain has TRBV9 and TRBJ1-1; D ambiguous. From germline, CDR1 is SGDLS and CDR2 YYNGEE. V was trimmed by 3 bases and J by 2 bases, leaving 8 bases between them. The CDR3 extends over 13 amino acids. CDR3 bases: TGTGCCAGCAGCGGAGTAAAAAACACTGAAGCTTTCTTT. This gives the protein CASSGVKNTEAFF. Complete variable domain (other parts from reference TRBV9 and TRBJ1-1): DSGVTQTPKHLITATGQRVTLRCSPRSGDLSVYWYQQSLDQGLQFLIQYYNGEERAKGNILERFSAQQFPDLHSELNLSSLELGDSALYFCASSGVKNTEAFFGQGTRLTVV.

The chain links TRBV6-1 to TRBJ2-7, with 9 bases that match TRBD1. The length of the CDR3 is 14 residues. The germline gives CDR1 MNHNS, CDR2 SASEGT. V shed 8 bases and J 4 bases; nucleotides not matched to a gene: 9. CDR3 nucleotides: TGTGCCAGCGAGTTGCGACAGGGGGGGTACGAGCAGTACTTC. Its translation is CASELRQGGYEQYF.

This clone was recorded only once. J is TRBJ2-1 and V is TRBV7-3; 7 nucleotides agree with TRBD2. The length of the CDR3 is 15 residues. CDR1 SGHTA and CDR2 FQGTGA come from the germline V gene. J was trimmed by 7 bases and V by 3 bases; bases with no gene match: 9. CDR3 coding DNA: TGTGCCAGCAGCTTGAAGCGGGGAAATTCGAATGAGCAGTTCTTC. Amino acids: CASSLKRGNSNEQFF.

This chain links TRBV5-6 with TRBJ2-7; D might be TRBD1 (6 bases). The V end lost 3 bases, the J end lost 4 bases, and 14 bases lay between the germline ends. This CDR3 comprises 14 residues. Per germline, CDR1 SGHDT and CDR2 YYEEEE. The CDR3: CASSYGAGEYEQYF. CDR3 DNA: TGTGCCAGCAGCTATGGAGCAGGGGAATACGAGCAGTACTTC.

The chain links TRBV4-1 to TRBJ2-2; TRBD2 matches 8 bases. This CDR3 is 16 amino acids long. With V trimmed by 3 bases and J by 4 bases, 7 bases remained unmatched. In germline, CDR1 is MGHRA, CDR2 YSYEKL. CDR3 residues: CASSHPSGGPTGELFF. The CDR3, as DNA: TGCGCCAGCAGCCACCCTTCGGGGGGGCCCACCGGGGAGCTGTTTTTT.

V usage is TRBV2 and J usage is TRBJ2-1, with 10 bases lining up with TRBD2. This CDR3 has 13 amino acids. Germline CDR1 and CDR2: SNHLY and FYNNEI. Losses at the gene ends were 6 bases for V and 11 bases for J; bases not matched to a gene: 7. The CDR3 spells CASRETSGRKQFF. CDR3 nucleotide sequence: TGTGCCAGCAGGGAGACTAGCGGGCGGAAGCAGTTCTTC.

This clone is a singleton in its sample. The chain recombines TRBV20-1 with TRBJ2-3; no reliable D call. Between the trimmed V and J ends, which lost 3 bases and 2 bases, there was a span of 3 bases. The germline CDR1 and CDR2 sequences are DFQATT and SNEGSKA (reference sequence). CDR3 length equals 11 residues. The CDR3 spells CSASITDTQYF. CDR3 sequence (DNA): TGCAGTGCTAGCATCACAGATACGCAGTATTTT.

This clone came up once. The chain carries TRBV5-6 and TRBJ2-1, with TRBD2 matching 7 bases. Germline V gives CDR1 SGHDT, CDR2 YYEEEE. The junction had 4 bases not matched to a gene; V was cut back by 1 base and J by 0 bases. The CDR3 runs to 16 residues. The CDR3, as DNA: TGTGCCAGCAGCTTGACCCCGGGGGGCTCCTACAATGAGCAGTTCTTC. It encodes CASSLTPGGSYNEQFF.

A single count supports this clone. The CDR3 DNA reads TGTGCCAGCAGCCAAGACCCACGGAGCTACGAGCAGTACTTC. This codes for CASSQDPRSYEQYF. This chain joins TRBV7-9 and TRBJ2-7; no clear D gene. V lost 5 bases to trimming and J lost 3 bases, with 14 bases between them. The germline gives CDR1 SEHNR, CDR2 FQNEAQ (reference sequence). This CDR3 is 14 amino acids long. The variable domain in full, completed from reference TRBV7-9 and TRBJ2-7, reads DTGVSQNPRHKITKRGQNVTFRCDPISEHNRLYWYRQTLGQGPEFLTYFQNEAQLEKSRLLSDRFSAERPKGSFSTLEIQRTEQGDSAMYLCASSQDPRSYEQYFGPGTRLTVT.

The gene calls are TRBV19 and TRBJ1-6; 10 nucleotides align to TRBD1. J lost 6 bases, V lost 7 bases, and 9 bases had no gene match. Germline CDR1 is LNHDA and CDR2 is SQIVND (reference sequence). This CDR3 spans 16 amino acids. CDR3 sequence (DNA): TGTGCCAGTACGATCCTAGGACAGGGGGTTAATTCACCCCTCCACTTT. This sequence encodes CASTILGQGVNSPLHF.